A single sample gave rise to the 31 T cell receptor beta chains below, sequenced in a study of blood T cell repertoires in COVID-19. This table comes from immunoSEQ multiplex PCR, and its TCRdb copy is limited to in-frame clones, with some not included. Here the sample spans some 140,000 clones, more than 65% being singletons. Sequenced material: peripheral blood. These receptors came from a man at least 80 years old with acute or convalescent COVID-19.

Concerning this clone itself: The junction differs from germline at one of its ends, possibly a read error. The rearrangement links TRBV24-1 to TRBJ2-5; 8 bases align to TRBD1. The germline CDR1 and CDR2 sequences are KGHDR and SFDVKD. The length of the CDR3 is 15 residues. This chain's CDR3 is CATSDSTFTDRGLDF. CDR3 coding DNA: TGTGCCACCAGTGATTCGACCTTTACAGACAGGGGTTTGGACTTC.

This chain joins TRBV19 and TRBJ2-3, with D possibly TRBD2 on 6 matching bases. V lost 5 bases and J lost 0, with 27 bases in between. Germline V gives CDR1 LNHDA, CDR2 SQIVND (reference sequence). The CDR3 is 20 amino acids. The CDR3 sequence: CASSPSPLVLTGVSTDTQYF. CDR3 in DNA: TGTGCCAGTAGTCCCAGCCCCCTCGTACTTACGGGAGTGAGCACAGATACGCAGTATTTT.

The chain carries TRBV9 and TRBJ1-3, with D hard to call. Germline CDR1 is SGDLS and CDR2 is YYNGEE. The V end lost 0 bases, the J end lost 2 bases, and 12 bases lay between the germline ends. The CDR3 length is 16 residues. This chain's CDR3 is CASSVAVGRTGNTIYF. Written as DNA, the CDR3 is TGTGCCAGCAGCGTAGCTGTGGGCAGAACTGGAAACACCATATATTTT.

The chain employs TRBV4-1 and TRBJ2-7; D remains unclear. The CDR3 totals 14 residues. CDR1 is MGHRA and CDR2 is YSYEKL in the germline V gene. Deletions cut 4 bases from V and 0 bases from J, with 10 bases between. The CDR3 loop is CASSPQTPSYEQYF. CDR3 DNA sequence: TGCGCCAGCAGCCCCCAGACTCCCTCCTACGAGCAGTACTTC.

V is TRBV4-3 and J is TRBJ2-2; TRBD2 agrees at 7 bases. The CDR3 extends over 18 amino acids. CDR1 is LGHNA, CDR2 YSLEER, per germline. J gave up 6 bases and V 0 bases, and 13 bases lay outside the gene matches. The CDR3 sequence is CASSQELRPGAGPGELFF. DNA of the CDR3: TGCGCCAGCAGCCAAGAATTACGTCCGGGAGCGGGGCCCGGGGAGCTGTTTTTT.

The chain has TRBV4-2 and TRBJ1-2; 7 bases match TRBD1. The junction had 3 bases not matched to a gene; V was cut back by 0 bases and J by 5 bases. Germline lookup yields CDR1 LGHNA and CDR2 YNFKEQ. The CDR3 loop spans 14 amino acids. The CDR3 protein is CASSQDDREYGYTF. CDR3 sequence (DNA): TGTGCCAGCAGCCAAGATGACAGGGAATATGGCTACACCTTC.

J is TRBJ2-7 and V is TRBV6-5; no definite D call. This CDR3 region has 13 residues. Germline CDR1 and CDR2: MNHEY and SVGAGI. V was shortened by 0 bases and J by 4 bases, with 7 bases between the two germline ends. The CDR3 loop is CASSYSGRYEQYF. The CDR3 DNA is TGTGCCAGCAGTTACTCGGGCCGATACGAGCAGTACTTC.

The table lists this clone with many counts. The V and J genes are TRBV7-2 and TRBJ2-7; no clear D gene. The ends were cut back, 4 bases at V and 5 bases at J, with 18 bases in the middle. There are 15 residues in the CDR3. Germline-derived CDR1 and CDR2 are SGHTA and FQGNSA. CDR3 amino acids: CASSYNPSNSHEQYF. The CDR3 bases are TGTGCCAGCAGCTATAATCCGTCCAATAGCCACGAGCAGTACTTC.

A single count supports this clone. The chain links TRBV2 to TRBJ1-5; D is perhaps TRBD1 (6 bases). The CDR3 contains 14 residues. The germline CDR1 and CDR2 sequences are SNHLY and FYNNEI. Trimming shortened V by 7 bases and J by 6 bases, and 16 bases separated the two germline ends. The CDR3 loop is CASTPQGSGQPQHF. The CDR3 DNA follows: TGTGCCAGCACCCCACAGGGATCGGGTCAGCCCCAGCATTTT.

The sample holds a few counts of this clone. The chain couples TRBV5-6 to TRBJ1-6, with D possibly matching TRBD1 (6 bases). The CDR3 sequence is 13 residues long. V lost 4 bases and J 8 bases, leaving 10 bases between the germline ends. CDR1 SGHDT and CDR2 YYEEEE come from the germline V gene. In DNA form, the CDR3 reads TGTGCCAGCAGCCCACAGGGTTATTCACCCCTCCACTTT. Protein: CASSPQGYSPLHF.

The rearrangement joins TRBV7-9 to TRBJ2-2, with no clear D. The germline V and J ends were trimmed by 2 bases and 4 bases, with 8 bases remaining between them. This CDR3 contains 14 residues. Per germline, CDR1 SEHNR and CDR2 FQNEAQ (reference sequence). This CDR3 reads CASSLISGTGELFF. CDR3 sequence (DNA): TGTGCCAGCAGCTTAATATCAGGCACCGGGGAGCTGTTTTTT.

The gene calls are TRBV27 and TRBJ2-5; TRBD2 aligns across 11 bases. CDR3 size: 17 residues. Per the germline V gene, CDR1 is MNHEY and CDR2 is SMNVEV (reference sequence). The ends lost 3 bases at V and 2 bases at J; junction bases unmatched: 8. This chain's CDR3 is CASSLIAGGPAQETQYF. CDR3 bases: TGTGCCAGCAGTTTGATAGCGGGGGGGCCGGCTCAAGAGACCCAGTACTTC.

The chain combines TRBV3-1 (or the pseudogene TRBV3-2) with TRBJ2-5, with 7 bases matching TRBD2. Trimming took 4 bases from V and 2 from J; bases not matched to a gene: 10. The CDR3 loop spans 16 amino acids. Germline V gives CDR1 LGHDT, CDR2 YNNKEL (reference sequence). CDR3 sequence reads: CASSPSAAGKQETQYF. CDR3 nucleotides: TGTGCCAGCAGCCCCTCGGCAGCGGGGAAACAAGAGACCCAGTACTTC.

The CDR3 DNA reads as TGTGCCAGCAGTCGGATACTGACAGGGGAAGGGACCGGGGAGCTGTTTTTT. Its translation: CASSRILTGEGTGELFF. The chain carries TRBV7-9 and TRBJ2-2; TRBD1 agrees at 8 bases. The trim removed 6 bases at V and 5 bases at J, leaving 14 bases unmatched. The CDR3 totals 17 residues. Germline V gene sequence: CDR1 SEHNR, CDR2 FQNEAQ (reference sequence).

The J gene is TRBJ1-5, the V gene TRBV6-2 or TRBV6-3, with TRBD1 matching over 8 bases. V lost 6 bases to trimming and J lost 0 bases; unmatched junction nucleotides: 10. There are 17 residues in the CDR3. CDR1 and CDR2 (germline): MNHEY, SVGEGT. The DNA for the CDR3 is TGTGCCAGCAGCTCGGACAGGGCTCCTTATAGCAATCAGCCCCAGCATTTT. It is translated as CASSSDRAPYSNQPQHF.

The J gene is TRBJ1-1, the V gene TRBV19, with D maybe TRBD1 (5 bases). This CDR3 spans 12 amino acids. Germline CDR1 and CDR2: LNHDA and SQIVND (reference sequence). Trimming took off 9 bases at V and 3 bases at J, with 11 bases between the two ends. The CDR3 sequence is CASGGADTEAFF. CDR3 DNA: TGTGCCAGCGGGGGTGCGGACACTGAAGCTTTCTTT.

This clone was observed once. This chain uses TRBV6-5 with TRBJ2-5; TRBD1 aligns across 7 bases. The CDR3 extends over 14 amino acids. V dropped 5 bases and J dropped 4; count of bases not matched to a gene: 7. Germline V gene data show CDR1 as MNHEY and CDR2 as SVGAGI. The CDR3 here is CASSPGTVLETQYF. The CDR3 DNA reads TGTGCCAGCAGTCCGGGGACAGTTTTAGAGACCCAGTACTTC.

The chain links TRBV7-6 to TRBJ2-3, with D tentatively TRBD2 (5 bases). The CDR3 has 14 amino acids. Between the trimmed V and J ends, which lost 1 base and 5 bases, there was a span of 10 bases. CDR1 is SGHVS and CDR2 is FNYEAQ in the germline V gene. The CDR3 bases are TGTGCCAGCAGCTTAGTTGGTGAGGGAGATACGCAGTATTTT. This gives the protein CASSLVGEGDTQYF.

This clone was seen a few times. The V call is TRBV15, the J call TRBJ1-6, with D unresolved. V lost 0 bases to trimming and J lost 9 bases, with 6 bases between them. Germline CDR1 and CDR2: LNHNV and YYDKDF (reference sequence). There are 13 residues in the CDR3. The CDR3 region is CATSRDTGSPLHF. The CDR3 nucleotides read TGTGCCACCAGCAGAGATACGGGTTCACCCCTCCACTTT.

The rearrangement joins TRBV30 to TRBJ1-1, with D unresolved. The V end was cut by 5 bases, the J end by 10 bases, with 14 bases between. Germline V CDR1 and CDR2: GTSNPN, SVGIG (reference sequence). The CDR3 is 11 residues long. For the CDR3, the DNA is TGTGCCTGGCTAACGCAACGGGGAGCTTTCTTT. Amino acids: CAWLTQRGAFF.

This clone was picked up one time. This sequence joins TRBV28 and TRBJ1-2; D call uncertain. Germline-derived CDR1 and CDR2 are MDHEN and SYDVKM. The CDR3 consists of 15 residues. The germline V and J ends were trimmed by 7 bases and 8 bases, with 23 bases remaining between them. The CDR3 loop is CASTPFREIKEGYTF. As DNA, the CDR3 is TGTGCCAGCACCCCCTTTCGGGAAATCAAAGAGGGCTACACCTTC.

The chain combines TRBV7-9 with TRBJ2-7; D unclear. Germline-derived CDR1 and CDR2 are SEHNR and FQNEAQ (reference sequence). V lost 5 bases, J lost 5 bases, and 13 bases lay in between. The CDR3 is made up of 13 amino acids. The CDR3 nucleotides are TGTGCCAGCAGCCATCTAGAATCCCACGAGCAGTACTTC. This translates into CASSHLESHEQYF.

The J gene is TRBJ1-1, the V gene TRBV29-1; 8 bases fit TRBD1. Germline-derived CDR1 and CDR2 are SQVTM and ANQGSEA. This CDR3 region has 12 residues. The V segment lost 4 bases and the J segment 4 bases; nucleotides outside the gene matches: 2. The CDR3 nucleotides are TGCAGCGTTGGGGACAGGTCCACTGAAGCTTTCTTT. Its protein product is CSVGDRSTEAFF.

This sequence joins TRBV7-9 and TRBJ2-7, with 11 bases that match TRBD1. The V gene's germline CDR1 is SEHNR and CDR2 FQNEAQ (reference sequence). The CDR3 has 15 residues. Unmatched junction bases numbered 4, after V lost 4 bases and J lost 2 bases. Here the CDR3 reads CASSSQGQGAYEQYF. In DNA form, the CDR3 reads TGTGCCAGCAGCTCACAGGGACAGGGGGCCTACGAGCAGTACTTC.

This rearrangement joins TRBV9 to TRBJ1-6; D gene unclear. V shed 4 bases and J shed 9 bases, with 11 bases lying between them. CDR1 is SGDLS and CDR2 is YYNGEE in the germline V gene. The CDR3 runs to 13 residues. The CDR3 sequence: CASSPSLGSPLHF. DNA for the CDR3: TGTGCCAGCAGCCCCTCGCTAGGTTCACCCCTCCACTTT.

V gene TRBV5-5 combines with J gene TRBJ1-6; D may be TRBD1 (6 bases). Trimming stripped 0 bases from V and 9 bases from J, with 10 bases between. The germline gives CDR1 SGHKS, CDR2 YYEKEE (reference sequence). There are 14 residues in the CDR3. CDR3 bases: TGTGCCAGCAGCTTGGGGCAGGGGTCTTCACCCCTCCACTTT. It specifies CASSLGQGSSPLHF.

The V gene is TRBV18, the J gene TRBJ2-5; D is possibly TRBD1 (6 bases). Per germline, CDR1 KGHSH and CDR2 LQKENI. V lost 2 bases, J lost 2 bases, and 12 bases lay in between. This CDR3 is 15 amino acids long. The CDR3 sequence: CASSPRGGQQETQYF. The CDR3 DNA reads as TGTGCCAGCTCACCAAGAGGTGGACAGCAAGAGACCCAGTACTTC.

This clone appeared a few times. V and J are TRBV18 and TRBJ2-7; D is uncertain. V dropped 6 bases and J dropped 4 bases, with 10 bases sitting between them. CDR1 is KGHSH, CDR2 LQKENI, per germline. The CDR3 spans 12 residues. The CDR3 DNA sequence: TGTGCCAGCTCTCAAGAGAGGTACGAGCAGTACTTC. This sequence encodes CASSQERYEQYF.

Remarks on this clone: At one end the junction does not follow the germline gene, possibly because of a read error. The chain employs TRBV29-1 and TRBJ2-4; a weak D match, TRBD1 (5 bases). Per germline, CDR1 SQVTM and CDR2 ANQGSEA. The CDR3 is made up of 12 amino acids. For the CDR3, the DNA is TGCAGCGTTGAGACAGCCATAAACATTCAGTACTTC. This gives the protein CSVETAINIQYF.

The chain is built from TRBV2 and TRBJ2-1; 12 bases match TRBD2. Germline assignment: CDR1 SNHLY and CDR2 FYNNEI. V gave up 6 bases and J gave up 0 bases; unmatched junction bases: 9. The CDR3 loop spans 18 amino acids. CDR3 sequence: CASSRGLAGKSSYNEQFF. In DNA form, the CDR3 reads TGTGCCAGCAGCCGCGGACTAGCGGGGAAAAGCTCCTACAATGAGCAGTTCTTC.

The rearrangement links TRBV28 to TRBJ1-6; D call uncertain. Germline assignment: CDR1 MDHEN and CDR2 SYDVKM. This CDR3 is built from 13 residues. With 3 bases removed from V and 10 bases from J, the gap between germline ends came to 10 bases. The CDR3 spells CASSFPLASPLHF. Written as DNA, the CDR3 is TGTGCCAGCAGTTTCCCCCTGGCATCACCCCTCCACTTT.